This entry features one TCR beta chain sequence. The antigen it recognizes is unknown. No much larger clone is present one base from it, and per-base qualities are unavailable. The sample originates from a study of cytomegalovirus exposure and HLA in healthy donors (dated 2017 in TCRdb). Looking at the study overall: An earlier analysis of some 500 of the donors reported about 290 Gb of sequence data and some 120 million unique TCR beta sequences from around 200 million T cells. Roughly 300 gigabases of sequencing data and around 85 million unique TCR sequences made up an early release that covered several hundred HLA-typed donors. Among the 398 genotyped donors, about 83% belonged to the genetic ancestry cluster associated with self-reported Caucasian donors. The study was designed to test whether signatures of past pathogen exposure could be identified by cataloging public T cell receptors. The study profiled the T cell repertoires of about 640 subjects by immunosequencing and related them to cytomegalovirus serostatus. In addition to the first cohort of 666 subjects, a separate validation cohort of 130 or so different subjects was used. The study combined high-throughput TCR immunosequencing, statistical association of individual TCRs with disease status, and machine learning to predict cytomegalovirus infection status. A later analysis re-analyzed previously published TCR beta repertoires from 500 to 700 donors and added high-resolution HLA genotyping to study TCR occurrence patterns. Rather than drawing on any new phenotypic data, the later analysis identified candidate immune exposures from TCR beta sequences and the way those sequences occurred across donors. To decide whether each TCR beta V gene segment behaved as functional or pseudogenic, an earlier analysis of approximately 600 of the donors relied on high-throughput TCR beta sequencing. Alongside the repertoire data, information on donor age, sex, ethnicity and CMV serostatus was compiled. A later genetic analysis took genome-wide SNP genotypes for about three fifths of the 666 donors and used that subset as a discovery cohort. All discovery cohort repertoires had been generated using a single sequencing platform. HLA typing covered class I and class II loci at four-digit resolution. Typing coverage differed by locus: A, B, C, DRB1 and DQB1 were typed in roughly 629-640 donors, DQA1 in roughly 510, DPA1 in some 610, and DPB1 in roughly 470. Four or five DR-DQ haplotypes were handled as single units for association and clustering, since linkage in the cohort was strong. Among 350 to 400 genotyped donors of the cohort, an average of 235,054 unique TCR beta nucleotide sequences were sequenced per donor, around a sixth of them non-productive.

Library preparation used the immunoSEQ multiplex PCR assay. For the multiplex PCR, a mixture combining 60 forward primers for TCR Vbeta segments and 13 reverse primers for TCR Jbeta segments was used. A multiplex PCR assay on genomic DNA amplified the CDR3 region of rearranged TCR beta genes. Amplified TCR beta libraries were sequenced as 87-base-pair reads on the Illumina HiSeq System. The original methods were these. Across the roughly 700 repertoires, a later analysis counted approximately 83 million unique TCR beta chains, some 11 million of which were shared by at least two donors. A nearest-neighbor algorithm error-corrected the raw reads and collapsed the reads into unique sequences, merging closely related sequences to remove PCR and sequencing errors. To assign V, D and J gene segments, CDR3 sequences were aligned to IMGT reference sequences. Each retained sequence needed at least a six-nucleotide match to both a V gene segment and a J gene segment. A rearrangement counted as productive if the CDR3 had no stop codons and remained in frame with V and J, and every other rearrangement counted as non-productive. CDR3 was defined according to IMGT convention as the region running from the second conserved V-encoded cysteine to the conserved J-encoded phenylalanine. In an earlier analysis of just under 600 of the donors, sequences lacking an unambiguous match to a single V gene segment were excluded. An earlier analysis of 550 to 650 of the donors classified V segments as functional when productive rearrangements were above 56.7% and as segregating when the standard deviation between donors was above 5%. To diagnose cytomegalovirus status from the catalog of TCR beta chain sequences, a statistical classification framework was built. V and J gene assignment, in a later analysis, came from comparing TCR nucleotide sequences with IMGT/GENE-DB human TR gene sequences. Using the TCRdist pipeline, a later analysis assigned CDR3 sequences along with most-parsimonious VDJ recombination scenarios. In a later analysis, every TCR beta chain was defined by the combination of its CDR3 amino acid sequence and its V-gene family, and reads without a unique V-gene family were dropped. In a later analysis, 450 to 600 highly shared, low-generation-probability nucleotide sequences were removed to address suspected cross-contamination and a sequencing artifact. A later analysis calculated a clonal expansion index for each public chain from normalized within-repertoire ranks of inferred template counts. In a later analysis, generation probabilities were computed using a VDJ recombination model fitted to out-of-frame rearrangements, and the results were checked against IGoR. In a later analysis, TCR-TCR, TCR-HLA and TCR-CMV co-occurrence was scored with hypergeometric tests, and a repertoire-size bias correction was applied to TCR pairs. False discovery rates were estimated in a later analysis by permuting HLA or CMV assignments 20 times. In a later analysis, co-occurring TCRs were grouped using DBSCAN, and TCRdist sequence similarity was added for clustering within HLA-allele-positive subsets. For co-occurrence clustering, repertoires with fewer than 30,000 or more than 120,000 public chains were excluded, along with 4 to 6 repertoires with anomalous nucleotide sharing. Held by TCRdb, this immuneACCESS table contains in-frame sequences only and omits some clones. Under half of the omission traces to an unresolved V gene where checked; the cause of the rest is unknown. V and J calls plus clone size are reproduced from that table; the DNA served to infer D and trimming. The sample table holds 150,000 to 200,000 clones, of which 75% to 85% were seen once. 1.5% to 2% of the sample lies in the top ten.

Here is what the overall study found, with its caveats: The 87-base-pair reads could not distinguish some IMGT-functional V segments, including TRBV6-2 and TRBV6-3, so those segments were excluded. Because HLA typing was missing for some donors at each locus, association tests included only the typed subset. In an earlier analysis of approximately 590 of the donors, most TCR beta V segments appeared in productive rearrangements about 90% or about 30% of the time, broadly matching IMGT annotations. The classifier was reported to diagnose cytomegalovirus status with high specificity and sensitivity in both the original and validation cohorts. Sequencing depth was assumed to be roughly uniform across donors in the presence/absence analyses, though that assumption may not hold. In a later analysis, the rate of TCR association differed among HLA loci, with DRB1 alleles having the most associated TCRs and HLA-C alleles having the fewest. Correlated functional status among segregating V segments might reflect linkage disequilibrium, but an unknown experimental factor could not be ruled out. In a later analysis, some 18,000 TCR beta sequences were associated with specific HLA alleles at a false discovery rate of 0.05. In vitro tests confirmed that a few of the cytomegalovirus-associated TCR beta chains recognize cytomegalovirus antigens. Because counts were too low, 15 to 20 rarely observed V segments, including chromosome 9 orphons, were excluded from the earlier analysis of 587 of the donors. A later analysis found that most CMV-associated TCR beta chains appeared HLA-restricted, with HLA associations seemingly driven largely by CMV exposure. A later genetic analysis associated a missense DCLRE1C variant with V-gene and J-gene trimming of TCR beta chains, and an independent cohort replicated the association. This cohort had only TCR beta chains sequenced, and the lack of alpha or paired-chain data limited which features could be detected. A further reported finding was that TCR beta sequences accurately predicted the HLA-A and HLA-B alleles for most subjects in the first cohort. Strong co-occurrence of HLA alleles, especially DR and DQ, made assigning TCR associations to individual alleles difficult. A cluster of highly shared sequence variants was judged likely to represent a technical artifact of the sequencing pipeline. In a later genetic analysis, fewer N-insertions in productive TCRs were reported among donors in an Asian-associated ancestry cluster than the roughly 710-donor mean. The study listed approximately 150 TCR beta chains as associated with cytomegalovirus. While some public TCRs were present in many individuals, most TCR sequences turned up only very rarely across donors. In a later analysis, HLA-associated TCR beta chains were found to be more clonally expanded and to have lower generation probabilities than equally common non-associated chains. CMV serostatus was the only immune exposure information available for the cohort. The authors suggested that the approach could potentially be generalized to other disease states and immunological phenotypes. Several of the top co-occurrence clusters appeared to be linked to parvovirus B19, influenza, CMV and Epstein-Barr virus, according to a later analysis.

The cohort comprised 666 healthy bone marrow donors. Cohort members were all nominally healthy when sampled, although unrecorded immune exposures were likely present. The donor tested CMV seronegative and was one of the 352 seronegative cohort members. A peripheral blood sample was provided by each donor, and peripheral blood mononuclear cells were used for TCR beta sequencing. Genomic DNA was extracted from the blood cell samples with the Qiagen DNeasy Blood Extraction Kit. The CDR3 has 15 amino acids, counting the end cysteine and phenylalanine. Only the CDR3 DNA stays, 45 bases, in frame from base 1. CDR1 and CDR2, looked up from the germline V gene (reference sequence), are MNHNY and SVGAGI. Compared with germline, V lacks 6 bases and J lacks 4 bases; bases without a gene match: 6.

The sequence links TRBV6-6 to TRBJ2-2; the junction holds 9 bases that match TRBD1. Sequencing used PBMCs. The source is a woman in her late teens or twenties in good health and CMV-seronegative. The CDR3 region: CASRPGTGSTGELFF. The nucleotide sequence reads as follows: TGTGCCAGCAGGCCCGGGACAGGGAGCACCGGGGAGCTGTTTTTT.